This TCR beta chain emerged from a study of blood T cell repertoires in COVID-19. About the research overall: The analysed material was cDNA or gDNA that came from T cells, B-cell-depleted T cells, or PBMCs.

TCRdb keeps only in-frame clones here, not all; method: immunoSEQ multiplex PCR. The sample has fewer than 350,000 clones, around 89% seen once. Sequences were obtained from peripheral blood. This clonotype was obtained from a man aged 35 to 55 with acute or convalescent COVID-19.

The CDR3 coding sequence is TGTGCCAGCAGTGAATGGGGTGGAGGATCGGACAATGAGCAGTTCTTC. Residues: CASSEWGGGSDNEQFF. This chain connects TRBV25-1 to TRBJ2-1; D perhaps matches TRBD2 (5 bases). Trimming took off 1 base at V and 5 bases at J, with 15 bases between the two ends. Germline CDR1 MGHDK, CDR2 SYGVNS. This CDR3 spans 16 amino acids.